This T cell receptor beta chain was documented in a study of blood T cell repertoires in COVID-19 (dated by TCRdb to about 2020). Regarding the complete study: Recovered participants in ImmuneRACE Cohort 3 were defined by two consecutive negative NP/OP PCR tests, clearance by a healthcare professional, or resolution of symptoms. The collaborator samples originated in the United States, Italy and Spain and spanned the acute and convalescent phases of COVID-19. The prospective study material was composed of cDNA or gDNA derived from T cells, B-cell-depleted T cells, or PBMCs. Deeply sampled blood TCRbeta repertoires from subjects exposed to, actively infected with, or recovered from COVID-19 were included in the dataset. A freely available public database, intended as a resource for researchers studying the immune response to SARS-CoV-2, is where the repertoires were released. Samples were obtained from the ongoing ImmuneRACE study (first 160 participants) and from over a thousand subjects provided by 6 global collaborators. Sample metadata almost always included a de-identified subject ID, COVID-19 status, age in years and sex. Where available, HLA class I and class II types were obtained from metadata supplied by the sample provider rather than from assay-based typing. What the research found in general, with its limitations: Clinical and demographic metadata were provided uncurated, with the amount varying by source and participant.

The germline V gene (reference sequence) sets CDR1 to SEHNR and CDR2 to FQNEAQ. The CDR3, from cysteine to phenylalanine, totals 18 residues. Only CDR3 DNA remains: 54 bases, in frame from the first base. Germline trimming: 0 bases from V, 7 bases from J; junction bases outside gene matches: 10. As concerns this clone: The specificity of this receptor is unknown. Within one base of it there is no much larger clone, and no base qualities were kept.

Participants in the prospective study were aged roughly 18 to 89 years, lived in some 24 United States geographic areas, and enrolled through a virtual design. In the prospective study, participants were assigned to cohorts based on the clinical history participants reported in a screening survey and a study questionnaire. Each participant in the prospective study had whole blood, serum and a nasopharyngeal or oropharyngeal swab collected by mobile phlebotomists. Prospective study participants could optionally give additional blood draws and questionnaires over an approximately two-month period. Prospective study blood samples were shipped either frozen or at room temperature before DNA extraction. TCRbeta CDR3 regions were amplified from genomic DNA by means of the immunoSEQ Assay, a bias-controlled multiplex PCR. The authors processed their data as follows. Nucleated cell counts per sample were estimated from amplification of reference gene primers within the assay. Sequence reads were collapsed and filtered to measure the absolute abundance of every unique TCRbeta CDR3 rearrangement. For each sample, productive Simpson clonality was calculated by taking the square root of Simpson's diversity index across productive rearrangements. TCRdb took this table from immuneACCESS and kept in-frame rearrangements with V and J called. Such tables lack part of the clones; where checked against another copy, unresolved V genes explain under half of the gap, and the rest is unexplained. That table is the source of V, J and clone size, and D and trimming were worked out from the DNA. The sample table lists approximately 140,000 clones, 84% of them with a count of one. The ten largest clones take up under 4.5% of the sample.

Sequencing was carried out using PBMCs or T cells enriched from blood (not recorded which). Rearrangement joined TRBV7-9 to TRBJ2-1, and 12 bases in between align with TRBD2. The clonotype comes from a middle-aged man in a cohort exposed to, infected with or recovered from COVID-19 (not recorded which). The sequenced DNA: TGTGCCAGCAGCTTAGCGCAAGGACTAGCGGGAAGGGGGAATGAGCAGTTCTTC. This gives the protein CASSLAQGLAGRGNEQFF.